A single sample is the source of the 2 T cell receptor beta chains below, sequenced in a study of graft-versus-host responses after intestinal transplantation. This table comes from immunoSEQ multiplex PCR, and its TCRdb copy is limited to in-frame clones, with some not included. The repertoire holds some 40,000 clones, with roughly 87% as singletons. The graft tissue was processed, and this released both intraepithelial and lamina propria lymphocytes. This specimen consisted of ileum tissue, obtained around 190 days after intestinal transplant. The receptors stem from a human patient who received an intestinal transplant, so some T cells may come from the graft donor.

This chain uses TRBV4-1 with TRBJ2-3; D may be TRBD2 (6 bases). V dropped 3 bases and J dropped 0 bases, with 10 bases sitting between them. Per the germline V gene, CDR1 is MGHRA and CDR2 is YSYEKL. This CDR3 is built from 15 residues. CDR3 DNA: TGCGCCAGCAGCCAGGGCGGGGCGAGCACAGATACGCAGTATTTT. It is translated as CASSQGGASTDTQYF.

The rearrangement uses TRBV6-5 and TRBJ2-7; 11 bases match TRBD1. V lost 2 bases to trimming and J lost 6 bases; unmatched junction nucleotides: 6. CDR3 length: 15 residues. Looked up from germline, CDR1 is MNHEY and CDR2 is SVGAGI. The CDR3 region has the DNA TGTGCCAGCAGTTACCGGGGACAGGGGGATCGCGAGCAGTACTTC. Its protein is CASSYRGQGDREQYF.